This TCR beta chain was profiled in a study of shared clonotypes between healthy human individuals (dated by TCRdb to about 2020). Regarding the complete study: The cohort comprised a couple of women and a few men aged 18 to 49 years. For each donor, CD4 naive and CD4 memory were each given three plates, CD8 naive was given two plates, and CD8 memory was given one plate. To estimate repertoire size and how much clonotype sharing occurs between individuals, the study deeply sequenced the blood TCR repertoires of about 5 healthy adults. To increase sequencing depth and limit assay-specific biases, different laboratories used diverse techniques to prepare libraries and sequence TCR repertoires. Leukapheresis yielded between about 0.9 and 8.9 billion PBMCs per donor.

Using the deep immunoSEQ assay, multiplex PCR amplified TCR CDR3 regions from genomic DNA. Extracted genomic DNA from each cell subset was distributed evenly across all wells of several immunoSEQ 96-well plates, and each plate was treated as a replicate. For sorted subsets, 200 to 250 ng genomic DNA, equal to tens of thousands of T cell genomes, was loaded into each replicate PCR. Purified libraries were measured with a Qubit 3.0 fluorometer, size-checked on a Bioanalyzer 2100, and measured again with the KAPA Library Quantification kit. Every immunoSEQ 96-well plate was sequenced on a dedicated single-read 150-cycle Illumina NextSeq 550 flow cell. The authors' analysis ran thus. Because the immunoSEQ output held only junctional sequences and lacked quality scores, the filtering could not match the filtering applied to full-length reads. Sequences were annotated with PyIR, a Python wrapper for IgBLAST v1.9, using IMGT germline references to assign V/J genes and CDR3. Any read was removed if the V/J assignment was weak (E-value above 1e-6), the CDR3 was missing, or the read contained stop codons, out-of-frame junctions, or ambiguous translated residues. V3J clonotypes were defined as sequences sharing the same inferred V gene, J gene, and CDR3 amino acid sequence. Percentage overlap between repertoires was calculated by dividing the number of shared unique clonotypes by the size of the smaller repertoire. Repertoire richness was assessed with RTK rarefaction, the Chao1 estimator, and Recon v2.1 estimates of unobserved clonotypes. Generation probabilities were computed with OLGA for all TCRbeta clonotypes obtained by the gDNA method from four donors. TCRdb re-hosts the immuneACCESS table, in-frame sequences only. Its copies lack some clones; in the studies checked, an unresolved V gene accounts for under half of them, and the cause for the rest is not known. V and J calls and clone size are as listed in that table; D and trimming were resolved from the DNA. The sample table records over 950,000 clones; 60% to 80% of these occur just once. The ten largest clonotypes hold approximately 0.9% of the sample.

The CDR3 holds 14 amino acids from the cysteine to the phenylalanine. Kept here is only the CDR3 DNA, which spans 42 bases and is read in frame from base 1. Deletion took 2 bases off V and 0 bases off J, with a span of 8 bases between the germline ends. According to the germline V gene, CDR1 reads MDHEN and CDR2 reads SYDVKM. This clone showed up just a few times. Its antigen target is currently unknown. Per-base quality was not reported, and no clone a single base away is much larger than it. The sample contains more than one DNA sequence encoding this CDR3. Summary of the overall study and its limitations: Sampling was limited to blood, and TCR repertoires in tissue likely differ from TCR repertoires in blood. Naive subsets generally had larger estimated clonotype richness than memory subsets. Because the study included a small number of donors, the genetic and exposure-history diversity represented was limited. Compared with non-shared clonotypes, clonotypes shared by all four sorted-subset donors had higher generation probabilities. Incomplete sequencing was indicated by rarefaction of sorted-subset datasets, despite the large sequencing depth. Across four donors, 4.5% to 6.5% of naive CD4, 3.5% of naive CD8, about 2.3% of memory CD4, and over 0.35% of memory CD8 clonotypes were shared. Based on pairwise subsampling, the degree of clonotype sharing among donors was expected to be affected by sequencing depth.

The donors were healthy, HIV-negative adults who had no recently reported acute infections or vaccinations. Every donor was a Caucasian adult residing in Nashville, Tennessee, USA. CD4+ T cells were enriched by magnetic negative selection; naive cells were then positively selected on CD45RA, and the negative fraction formed the memory subset. Blood was collected by leukapheresis, and PBMCs were isolated by Ficoll-Histopaque density gradient centrifugation and then cryopreserved in liquid nitrogen vapor phase. Analytical flow cytometry was used to check the purity and quantity of each magnetically sorted T cell population. Genomic DNA was isolated from each sorted fraction and quantified by UV absorbance on a Nanodrop 2000c.

This TCR derives from a man between 18 and 35 years old in good health. Some clones in this sample may be carry-over from other donors' samples. Material for sequencing was memory CD4+ T cells from PBMCs. The cell subset or site tag for this specimen amounts to: CD45RA-negative fraction. In this chain, TRBV28 is recombined with TRBJ2-7, and perhaps TRBD2 as D gene, on 6 matching bases. The DNA sequence follows: TGTGCCAGCAGTTTACTAGCGAGCTCCTACGAGCAGTACTTC. The translation is CASSLLASSYEQYF.